This section outlines one TCR beta chain sequence together with its context. What antigen it recognizes has not been identified. Base qualities are not recorded, but no much larger clone differs from it by a single base. The CDR3 runs 15 residues from the cysteine to the phenylalanine. CDR3 DNA is the only sequence kept; it has 45 bases, read in frame from the first base. In the germline V gene, CDR1 corresponds to SGHVS and CDR2 to FQNEAQ. At the junction V is shortened by 3 bases and J by 7 bases, with 15 bases in between. The sequencing machine was an Illumina HiSeq 1500. TCRdb reprocessing: public reads trimmed at Q25 with fastp, clones called with MiXCR, in-frame beta chains kept. Rows with one shared CDR3 protein collapse into an entry with the most common genes and DNA. This sample has tens of thousands of distinct CDR3 sequences in its table, and 33% of those were observed once. Nearly 70% of the sample comes from the top ten.

These data are taken from a study of T cell repertoires in cytomegalovirus infection (dated by TCRdb to the late 2010s). For the wider study: Donor HLA type was relevant to the analysis, as public TCR beta signatures indicated carriage of CMV infection together with the matching HLA type. Results the study describes overall, beyond this receptor: The ex vivo response was dominated by HLA-C-restricted CMV-specific TCR beta clonotypes, and the single most frequent clonotype in two of eight donors was supplied by these HLA-C-restricted clonotypes. Cumulative frequency of public TCR beta family members discriminated carriers of CMV infection plus the relevant HLA type in this cohort and an independent 352-donor cohort.

The chain was built from TRBV7-8 and TRBJ2-2, with the D gene possibly TRBD1 or TRBD2, each one fitting 6 bases. The sequence was collected from a human donor in good health (CMV status not recorded). Some clones in this sample may be carry-over from other donors' samples. What was sequenced was PBMCs, sequenced either directly or after in vitro stimulation (not recorded which). The DNA sequence follows: TGTGCCAGCAGCTTTACAGGGATGCGGGGCGGGGAGCTGTTTTTT. The resulting protein is CASSFTGMRGGELFF. With all but the CDR3 taken from the reference TRBV7-8 and TRBJ2-2 genes, the full variable domain is: GAGVSQSPRYKVAKRGQDVALRCDPISGHVSLFWYQQALGQGPEFLTYFQNEAQLDKSGLPSDRFFAERPEGSVSTLKIQRTQQEDSAVYLCASSFTGMRGGELFFGEGSRLTVL.